This T cell receptor beta chain is from a study of post-analysis software for immune sequencing data. Study information: The courses of disease that were included comprised relapsing-remitting, secondary progressive and progressive-relapsing multiple sclerosis. Broader study findings: Several TRBV segments occurring more often in patients than controls included TRBV5-6, TRBV5-1 and TRBV20-1. Among multiple sclerosis patients, normalized Chao1 diversity was significantly below that of controls.

This clonotype was detected only a few times. What it recognizes is unknown. Libraries were made from TCR beta cDNA, and they carried unique molecular identifiers. Each batch of about 0.95 to 10 million T cells produced 490,000 or so cDNA molecules. Via MiXCR, TCRdb re-called the PCR reads, giving one row per CDR3 protein. The sample holds roughly 670,000 distinct CDR3 sequences, 55% to 60% seen once. The CDR3 runs 17 residues. The V segment lost 6 bases and the J segment 7 bases; nucleotides outside the gene matches: 16. The V gene's germline CDR1 is DFQATT and CDR2 SNEGSKA (reference sequence). The receptor comes from a girl aged 2-10 years with multiple sclerosis. The sample was blood. V usage is TRBV20-1 and J usage is TRBJ2-1; 12 positions agree with TRBD2. The CDR3 loop is CSALIAPSGGAENEQFF. In nucleotides, the CDR3 is TGCAGTGCCCTGATCGCACCTAGCGGGGGGGCCGAGAATGAGCAGTTCTTC.